Sequencing of this TCR beta chain was carried out in a study of T cell responses to AZD1222 COVID-19 vaccine listed by TCRdb under 2021. Context from the whole study: AZD1222 recipients with second doses at about 4 weeks or about 12 weeks were pooled, because spike-specific TCR depth and breadth did not differ between schedules. A total of 233 trial participants underwent TCR sequencing, of whom 207 received two doses of AZD1222 and about 25 received two doses of the MenACWY control vaccine. Trial participants were enrolled by age into 18-55, 56-69 and 70-plus year subgroups, with about 150, 27 and 61 TCR-sequenced participants respectively.

Overall results and qualifications from the work: In the small 56-69-year group, the increase in depth fell short of significance, most likely because of low power. After two AZD1222 doses, spike-specific TCR breadth and depth were significantly higher than at day 0 and than in MenACWY recipients. Epitopes outside the regions mutated in the B.1.351 and B.1.1.7 variants were reportedly recognized by nearly half of the unique spike-specific TCRs. Participants were mostly white British and included more females than males, and it was suggested by the authors that clonal diversity may have been underestimated. Because no day 14 peak-response samples were available, the repertoires could be characterized only after the peak T cell response. The whole spike protein was spanned by vaccine-associated CD4 TCRs, and dominant responses were seen in regions 160-218 and 743-854. Only six or seven AZD1222 recipients were SARS-CoV-2 seropositive at baseline, limiting conclusions about previously exposed vaccinees.

For CDR1 and CDR2, the germline V gene lists MDHEN and SYDVKM. The CDR3 runs 14 residues from the cysteine to the phenylalanine. The kept DNA is CDR3 alone, 42 bases in frame from the first base. Relative to germline, V is missing 4 bases and J is missing 3 bases, with 4 bases of the junction outside any gene match. The CDR3 regions of human TCRbeta chains were analyzed by immunosequencing. The authors' pipeline ran thus. TCRs in the repertoires were matched against a reference library of SARS-CoV-2-specific TCRs that had been generated with the MIRA antigen-specificity platform. Breadth was defined as the fraction of unique TCRs that were SARS-CoV-2-associated. Depth was defined as the fraction of total T cells that were SARS-CoV-2-associated. Using the MIRA data, every spike-specific TCR was mapped to the spike region that the TCR reacted to and assigned to either a CD4 or a CD8 class. Log10-transformed breadth and depth values were compared by one-way ANOVA with Sidak's multiple comparisons tests. Held by TCRdb, this immuneACCESS table contains in-frame sequences only and omits some clones. Under half of the omission traces to an unresolved V gene where checked; the cause of the rest is unknown. Clone size and V and J calls were adopted from that table, with D and trimming inferred from the DNA. The sample profile shows some 110,000 clones; roughly 90% of them were found once. Of the sample, 4.2% falls within the top ten clones.

Sample time point, as interpreted from the label and publication: baseline before first vaccination. The vaccinee samples were drawn from two UK trials, COV001 and COV002, one of which was a single-blind randomized controlled phase 2/3 trial testing AZD1222 (ChAdOx1 nCoV-19) in healthy adults. Trial participant PBMC samples were collected at day 0 and day 28 after the second dose for TCRbeta chain sequencing. This clone was seen once. Its antigen has not been determined. Qualities for individual bases were not recorded, and no much larger clone is one base off. This sample comprised peripheral blood, obtained on day 0 of AZD1222 vaccination. The receptor's source is an adult in good health. The rearrangement combines TRBV28 with TRBJ1-2; 8 of the junction bases match TRBD1. In nucleotide form, the sequence is TGTGCCAGCAGTTCAGGACAGGGCTACTATGGCTACACCTTC. It codes for CASSSGQGYYGYTF.